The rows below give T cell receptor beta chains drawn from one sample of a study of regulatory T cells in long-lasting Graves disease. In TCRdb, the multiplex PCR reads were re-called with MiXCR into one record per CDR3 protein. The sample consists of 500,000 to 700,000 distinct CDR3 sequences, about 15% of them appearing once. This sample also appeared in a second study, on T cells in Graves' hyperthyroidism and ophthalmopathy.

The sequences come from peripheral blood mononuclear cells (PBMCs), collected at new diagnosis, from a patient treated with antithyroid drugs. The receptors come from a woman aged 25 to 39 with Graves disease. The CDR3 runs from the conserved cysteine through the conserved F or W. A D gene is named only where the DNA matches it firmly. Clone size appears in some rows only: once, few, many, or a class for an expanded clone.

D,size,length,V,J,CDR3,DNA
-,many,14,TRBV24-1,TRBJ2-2,CATRNRGVPGELFF,TGTGCCACCAGGAACCGGGGAGTTCCCGGGGAGCTGTTTTTT
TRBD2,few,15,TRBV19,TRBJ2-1,CASSMKGLAGNEQFF,TGTGCCAGTAGTATGAAGGGACTAGCGGGCAATGAGCAGTTCTTC
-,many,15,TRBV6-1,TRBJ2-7,CASGTGQGGTYEQYF,TGTGCCAGCGGGACTGGGCAGGGGGGCACCTACGAGCAGTACTTC
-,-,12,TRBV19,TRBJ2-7,CASSISSYEQYF,TGTGCCAGTAGTATATCCTCCTACGAGCAGTACTTC
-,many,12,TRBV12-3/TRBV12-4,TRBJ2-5,CASSWGEVAQYF,TGTGCCAGCAGTTGGGGTGAGGTGGCCCAGTACTTC
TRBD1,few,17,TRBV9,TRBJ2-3,CASSVAGTGSMADTQYF,TGTGCCAGCAGCGTAGCTGGGACAGGGAGTATGGCAGATACGCAGTATTTT
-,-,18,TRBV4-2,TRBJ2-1,CASSQRGFGTRAYNEQFF,TGTGCCAGCAGCCAAAGGGGGTTCGGGACTCGAGCCTACAATGAGCAGTTCTTC
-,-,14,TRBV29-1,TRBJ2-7,CSVVPQMDSYEQYF,TGCAGCGTTGTACCACAGATGGACTCCTACGAGCAGTACTTC
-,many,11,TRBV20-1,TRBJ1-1,CSAGENTEAFF,TGCAGTGCCGGGGAAAACACTGAAGCTTTCTTT
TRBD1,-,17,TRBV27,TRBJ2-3,CASSSRQGRSITDTQYF,TGTGCCAGCAGTTCCCGACAGGGGAGATCCATCACAGATACGCAGTATTTT
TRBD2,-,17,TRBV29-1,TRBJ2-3,CSVDGVVTSGSQGTQYF,TGCAGCGTTGATGGGGTCGTGACTAGCGGGAGCCAAGGTACGCAGTATTTT
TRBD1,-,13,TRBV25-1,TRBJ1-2,CASSVHEGQHYHF,TGTGCCAGCAGCGTCCATGAGGGACAGCACTATCACTTC
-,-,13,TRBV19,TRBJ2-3,CASSIWAADTQYF,TGTGCCAGTAGTATCTGGGCGGCAGATACGCAGTATTTT
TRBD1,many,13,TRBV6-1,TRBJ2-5,CASTGTGSETQYF,TGTGCCAGCACCGGGACAGGGTCCGAGACCCAGTACTTC
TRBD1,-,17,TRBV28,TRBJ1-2,CASRLGTGALANYGYTF,TGTGCCAGCAGATTGGGGACAGGGGCCCTAGCTAACTATGGCTACACCTTC
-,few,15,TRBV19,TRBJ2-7,CASSVIAESPYEQYF,TGTGCCAGTAGTGTCATAGCGGAGTCACCCTACGAGCAGTACTTC
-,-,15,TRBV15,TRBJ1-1,CATSRVAAMNTEAFF,TGTGCCACCAGCAGGGTTGCAGCAATGAACACTGAAGCTTTCTTT
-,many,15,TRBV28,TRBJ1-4,CASNAGSATNEKLFF,TGTGCCAGCAACGCGGGGAGTGCAACTAATGAAAAACTGTTTTTT
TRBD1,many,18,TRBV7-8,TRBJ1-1,CASSLARTGGRGNTEAFF,TGTGCCAGCAGCTTAGCAAGGACAGGGGGCCGGGGAAACACTGAAGCTTTCTTT
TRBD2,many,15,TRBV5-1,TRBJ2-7,CASSLLAASSYEQYF,TGCGCCAGCAGCTTACTAGCGGCTAGCTCCTACGAGCAGTACTTC
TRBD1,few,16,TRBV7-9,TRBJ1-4,CASSLGDSSTNEKLFF,TGTGCCAGCAGCTTAGGGGACAGTTCAACTAATGAAAAACTGTTTTTT
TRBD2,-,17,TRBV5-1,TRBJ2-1,CASSLGPSGSSSNEQFF,TGCGCCAGCAGCTTGGGGCCTAGCGGGAGTTCGAGCAATGAGCAGTTCTTC
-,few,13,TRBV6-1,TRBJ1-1,CASRPGPNTEAFF,TGTGCCAGCAGACCGGGTCCGAACACTGAAGCTTTCTTT
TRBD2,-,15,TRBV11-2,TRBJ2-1,CASSLTREFYNEQSF,TGTGCCAGCAGCTTGACGCGGGAGTTCTACAATGAGCAGTCCTTC
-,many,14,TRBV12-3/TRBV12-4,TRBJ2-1,CASSLRGGYNEQFF,TGTGCCAGCAGTTTACGGGGTGGGTACAATGAGCAGTTCTTC
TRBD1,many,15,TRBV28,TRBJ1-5,CASVFQGALDQPQHF,TGTGCCTCAGTATTTCAGGGGGCCCTGGATCAGCCCCAGCATTTT
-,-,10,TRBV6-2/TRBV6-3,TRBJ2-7,CAIQNYEQYF,TGTGCCATACAAAACTACGAGCAGTACTTC
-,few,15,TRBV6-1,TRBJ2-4,CASRGYFLAKNIQYF,TGTGCCAGCAGGGGATACTTTTTAGCCAAAAACATTCAGTACTTC
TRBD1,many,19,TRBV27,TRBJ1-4,CASSLRTGGYLATNEKLFF,TGTGCCAGCAGTTTAAGGACAGGGGGCTATCTAGCAACTAATGAAAAACTGTTTTTT
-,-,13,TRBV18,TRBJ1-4,CASSPGNNEKLFF,TGTGCCAGCTCACCAGGGAATAATGAAAAACTGTTTTTT
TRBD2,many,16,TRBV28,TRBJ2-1,CASSPIIAGEGNEQFF,TGTGCCAGCAGCCCAATTATAGCGGGAGAAGGCAATGAGCAGTTCTTC
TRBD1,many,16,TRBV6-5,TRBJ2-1,CASSSGTGSSYNEQFF,TGTGCCAGCAGTTCGGGGACAGGGAGCTCCTACAATGAGCAGTTCTTC
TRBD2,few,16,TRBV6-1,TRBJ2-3,CASITGLAGVTDTQYF,TGTGCCAGCATTACCGGACTAGCGGGAGTTACAGATACGCAGTATTTT
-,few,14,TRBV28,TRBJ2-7,CASRSPIKVLEQYF,TGTGCCAGCAGGTCACCTATCAAGGTGCTCGAGCAGTACTTC
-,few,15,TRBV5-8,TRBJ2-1,CASSLDGSRRNEQFF,TGTGCCAGCAGCTTGGACGGGAGCCGACGCAATGAGCAGTTCTTC
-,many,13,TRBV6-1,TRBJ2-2,CASSIVGTGELFF,TGTGCCAGCAGTATCGTTGGCACCGGGGAGCTGTTTTTT
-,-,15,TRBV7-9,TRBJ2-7,CASSFLDLGYYEQYF,TGTGCCAGCAGCTTTCTGGACCTAGGATACTACGAGCAGTACTTC
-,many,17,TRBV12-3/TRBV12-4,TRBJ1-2,CASSLVGSGPTNYGYTF,TGTGCCAGCAGTTTAGTTGGGTCAGGACCCACTAACTATGGCTACACCTTC
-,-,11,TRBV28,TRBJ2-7,CASRRGRGSIF,TGTGCCAGCAGGCGGGGCCGGGGCAGTATCTTC
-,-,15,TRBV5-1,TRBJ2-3,CASRPEIIAPDTQYF,TGCGCCAGCAGACCAGAGATAATAGCCCCAGATACGCAGTATTTT
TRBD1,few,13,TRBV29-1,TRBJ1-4,CSALSRGGEKLFF,TGCAGCGCCCTATCCAGGGGGGGAGAAAAACTGTTTTTT
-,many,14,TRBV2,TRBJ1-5,CASRQPRDNQPQHF,TGTGCCAGCCGTCAACCCAGGGATAATCAGCCCCAGCATTTT
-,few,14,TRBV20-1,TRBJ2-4,CSARNVGGSDIQYF,TGCAGTGCTAGAAATGTGGGGGGTTCGGACATTCAGTACTTC
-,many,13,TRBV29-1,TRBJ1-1,CSVVVQGNTEAFF,TGCAGCGTTGTGGTTCAGGGGAACACTGAAGCTTTCTTT
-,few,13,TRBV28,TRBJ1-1,CASRQEYWSEAFF,TGTGCCAGCAGACAAGAGTATTGGTCTGAAGCTTTCTTT
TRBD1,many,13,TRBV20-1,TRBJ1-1,CSARTGFSAEAFF,TGCAGTGCTAGGACAGGGTTTAGCGCTGAAGCTTTCTTT
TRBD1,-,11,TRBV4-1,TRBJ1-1,CASGQGSGAFF,TGCGCCAGCGGACAGGGCAGTGGAGCTTTCTTT
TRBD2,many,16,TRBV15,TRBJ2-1,CATSREGLAVTNEQFF,TGTGCCACCAGCAGAGAGGGACTAGCGGTAACAAATGAGCAGTTCTTC
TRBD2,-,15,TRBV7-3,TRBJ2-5,CASSFRPGGIGDQYF,TGTGCCAGCAGCTTCAGACCGGGGGGAATCGGGGACCAGTACTTC
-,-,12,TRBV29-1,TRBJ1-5,CSVRGSNQPQHF,TGCAGCGTTAGGGGTAGCAATCAGCCCCAGCATTTT
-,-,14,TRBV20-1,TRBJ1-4,CSARKGAPNEKLFF,TGCAGTGCTAGAAAAGGCGCTCCTAATGAAAAACTGTTTTTT
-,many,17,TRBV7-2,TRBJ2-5,CATPSGSAGPGSGTQYF,TGTGCCACCCCGTCCGGTTCGGCGGGACCGGGAAGTGGGACCCAGTACTTC
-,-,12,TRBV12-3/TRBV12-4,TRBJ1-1,CASQPQAAEAFF,TGTGCCAGCCAACCCCAGGCTGCGGAAGCTTTCTTT
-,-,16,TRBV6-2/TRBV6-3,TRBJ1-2,CASSYFNQGNNYGYTF,TGTGCCAGCAGTTACTTTAATCAGGGGAATAACTATGGCTACACCTTC
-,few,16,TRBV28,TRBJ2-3,CASSLGGGPRADTQYF,TGTGCCAGCAGTTTAGGCGGGGGCCCTCGGGCAGATACGCAGTATTTT
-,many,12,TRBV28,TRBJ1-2,CASRVGGYGYTF,TGTGCCAGCAGAGTTGGGGGCTATGGCTACACCTTC
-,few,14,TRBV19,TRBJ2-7,CASSAPSVTYEQYF,TGTGCCAGTAGTGCCCCTAGCGTCACCTACGAGCAGTACTTC